This T cell receptor (beta chain) was documented in a study of OX40 agonist ivuxolimab in advanced cancers. Study details: Age averaged approximately 60 years (range roughly 23 to 79), and roughly 80% were male.

About this clone itself: The antigen is unknown.

Findings of the study overall: Fewer expanded clones were found on average in CD4+ than in CD8+ T cells. Dosing at 0.1 to 3.0 mg/kg was accompanied by clonal expansion of CD4+ and CD8+ blood T cells by week 6. Nonresponders, in some cases, also had low normalized T-cell clonal expansion.

Germline CDR1 DFQATT, CDR2 SNEGSKA (reference sequence). This CDR3 spans 9 amino acids. TCRdb's copy holds only in-frame clones and misses some; the assay was immunoSEQ multiplex PCR. Among over 95,000 clones listed, 90% to 95% were seen once. Sequencing was performed on CD4+ or CD8+ T cells sorted from blood, taken in a trial of the OX40 agonist ivuxolimab. The chain combines TRBV20-1 with TRBJ2-7, with TRBD2 identical over 9 bases. This receptor was taken from an adult with an advanced solid tumor such as melanoma, head and neck, liver or kidney cancer. The CDR3 DNA follows: TGCTCACCGGGACTAGCTGGGTACTTC. As protein: CSPGLAGYF.